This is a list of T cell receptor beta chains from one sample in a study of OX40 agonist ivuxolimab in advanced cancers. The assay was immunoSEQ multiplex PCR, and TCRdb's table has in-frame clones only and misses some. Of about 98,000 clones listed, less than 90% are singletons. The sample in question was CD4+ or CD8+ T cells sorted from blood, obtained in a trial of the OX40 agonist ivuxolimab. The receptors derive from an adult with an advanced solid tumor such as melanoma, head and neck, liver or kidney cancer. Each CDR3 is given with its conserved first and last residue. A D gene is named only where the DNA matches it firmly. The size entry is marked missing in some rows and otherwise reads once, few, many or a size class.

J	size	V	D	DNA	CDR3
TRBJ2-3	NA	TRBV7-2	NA	TGTGCCAGCAGCCCGATGGGAGATACGCAGTATTTT	CASSPMGDTQYF
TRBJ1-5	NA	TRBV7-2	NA	TGTGCCAGCAGCTTAGTTGTACAGCAAAATCAGCCCCAGCATTTT	CASSLVVQQNQPQHF
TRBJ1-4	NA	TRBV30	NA	TGTGCCTGGAGTACCCTCGGAGCGCTGTTTTTT	CAWSTLGALFF
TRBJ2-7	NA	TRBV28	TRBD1	TGTGCCAGCAAGTCGGGACAGAGCTCCTACGAGCAGTACTTC	CASKSGQSSYEQYF
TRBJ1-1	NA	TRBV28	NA	TGTGCCAGCAGTTTGGCGGGGACCTGGAGCACTGAAGCTTTCTTT	CASSLAGTWSTEAFF
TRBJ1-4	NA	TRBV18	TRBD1	TGTGCCAGCTCACCCGCTCCGGGACAGGGATGGGTGTTTTTT	CASSPAPGQGWVFF
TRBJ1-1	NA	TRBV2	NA	TGTGCCAGCAGCGCGAAGGTATCCACTGAAGCTTTCTTT	CASSAKVSTEAFF
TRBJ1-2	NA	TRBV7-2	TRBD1	TGTGCCAGCAGCTTAGTACAGGGGGCGGGAGGCTACACCTTC	CASSLVQGAGGYTF
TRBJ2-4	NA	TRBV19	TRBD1	TGTGCCAGTAGTTCCCAGGGGGCGGTGAACATTCAGTACTTC	CASSSQGAVNIQYF
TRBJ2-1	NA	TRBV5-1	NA	TGCGCCAGCAGCCTGGACCTCGGAGGGGGTGGGGGCAATGAGCAGTTCTTC	CASSLDLGGGGGNEQFF
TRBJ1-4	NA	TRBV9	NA	TGTGCCAGCAGCGTAGCGGGGGCTAGTGAAAAACTGTTTTTT	CASSVAGASEKLFF
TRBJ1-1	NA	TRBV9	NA	TGTGCCAGCAGCCCCACCGGGATGAACACTGAAGCTTTCTTT	CASSPTGMNTEAFF
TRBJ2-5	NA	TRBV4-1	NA	TGCGCCAGCAGCCTGTCCGGACTCGCTTTGGAGACCCAGTACTTC	CASSLSGLALETQYF
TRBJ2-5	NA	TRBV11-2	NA	TGTGCCAGCAGCCGCCTAGAGGAGACCCAGTACTTC	CASSRLEETQYF
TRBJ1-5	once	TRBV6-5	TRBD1	TGTGCCAGCAGTGCCCGGGACAGGGGCAATCAGCCCCAGCATTTT	CASSARDRGNQPQHF
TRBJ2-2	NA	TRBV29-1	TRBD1	TGCAGCGTGGCTTACAGGGGGCTGGGCACCGGGGAGCTGTTTTTT	CSVAYRGLGTGELFF
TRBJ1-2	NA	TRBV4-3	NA	TGCGCCAGCAGCCAAGATGTGGGGGTACGAGGCTACACCTTC	CASSQDVGVRGYTF
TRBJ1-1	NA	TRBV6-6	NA	TGTGCCAGCAGTCCCCTCCGGGGAGTAGGGGGAACTGAAGCTTTCTTT	CASSPLRGVGGTEAFF
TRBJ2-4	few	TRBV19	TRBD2	TGTGCCAGTAGTATTACTAGCGGGAGTGGGAACATTCAGTACTTC	CASSITSGSGNIQYF
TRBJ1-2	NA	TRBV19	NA	TGTGCCAGTAACCAGGCGCCCGCTGGCGGCTACACCTTC	CASNQAPAGGYTF
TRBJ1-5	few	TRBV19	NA	TGTGCCAGTAGCCCCTGGGGATTGGGTAATCAGCCCCAGCATTTT	CASSPWGLGNQPQHF
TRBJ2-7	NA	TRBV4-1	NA	TGCGCCAGCAGCCAAGAGGGCCCCAGCCACGAGCAGTACTTC	CASSQEGPSHEQYF
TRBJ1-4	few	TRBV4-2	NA	TGTGCCAGCAGCCAAGGGCCGGACAGTTATAATGAAAAACTGTTTTTT	CASSQGPDSYNEKLFF
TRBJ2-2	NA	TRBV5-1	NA	TGCGCCAGCTCTTCGGGGGACCTCACCGGGGAGCTGTTTTTT	CASSSGDLTGELFF
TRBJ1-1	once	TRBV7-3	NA	TGTGCCAGCAGCGAACAAGGGAGAGCTGAAGCTTTCTTT	CASSEQGRAEAFF
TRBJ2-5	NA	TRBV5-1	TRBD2	TGCGCCAGCAGCTTGTTGGGGACTAGGGGAGAGACCCAGTACTTC	CASSLLGTRGETQYF
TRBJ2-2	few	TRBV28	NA	TGTGCCAGCAGCCAGCCCAACACCGGGGAGCTGTTTTTT	CASSQPNTGELFF
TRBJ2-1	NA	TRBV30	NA	TGTGCCTGGAGTGCCAGCGGCTACAATGAGCAGTTCTTC	CAWSASGYNEQFF
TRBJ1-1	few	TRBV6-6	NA	TGTGCCAGCGGGCGTTCTGAAGCTTTCTTT	CASGRSEAFF
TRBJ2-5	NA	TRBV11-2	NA	TGTGCCAGCAGCCTAGACGGGGCCGGTGCTATAGAGACCCAGTACTTC	CASSLDGAGAIETQYF
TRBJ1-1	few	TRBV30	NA	TGTGCCCTCCGACAGGAAATGGGAACTGAAGCTTTCTTT	CALRQEMGTEAFF
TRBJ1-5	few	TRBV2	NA	TGTGCCAGCAGTGTATCCAGGGTGGGGCAGCCCCAGCATTTT	CASSVSRVGQPQHF
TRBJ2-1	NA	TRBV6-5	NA	TGTGCCAGCAGTTACTCCCTGGCAAGCCATGAGCAGTTCTTC	CASSYSLASHEQFF
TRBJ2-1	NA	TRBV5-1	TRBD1	TGCGCCAGCAGCTTGGACCAGGGGGTGGATGAGCAGTTCTTC	CASSLDQGVDEQFF
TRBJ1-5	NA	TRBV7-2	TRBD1	TGTGCCAGCAGCTTAGTCCAGGGGGCTAGCAATCAGCCCCAGCATTTT	CASSLVQGASNQPQHF
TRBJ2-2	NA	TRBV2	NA	TGTGCCAGCAGCGCAACTAGCCCCGGCGGGGAGCTGTTTTTT	CASSATSPGGELFF
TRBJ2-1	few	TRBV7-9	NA	TGTGCCAGCACCCTTCTTGGCGAGCAGTTCTTC	CASTLLGEQFF
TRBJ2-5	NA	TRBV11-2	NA	TGTGCCAGCAGCTTAGGCAGGGAAGAGACCCAGTACTTC	CASSLGREETQYF
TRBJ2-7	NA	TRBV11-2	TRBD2	TGTGCCAGCAGTCCTCCGGGACTAGGATGGCACGAGCAGTACTTC	CASSPPGLGWHEQYF
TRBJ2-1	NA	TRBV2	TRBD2	TGTGCCAGCAGTAAGCGGGAGGGCTGGGATGAGCAGTTCTTC	CASSKREGWDEQFF
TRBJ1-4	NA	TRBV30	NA	TGTGCCTGCCCAAGCAGGGCGGGTGGAGAAAAACTGTTTTTT	CACPSRAGGEKLFF
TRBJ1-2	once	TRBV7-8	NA	TGTGCCAGCAGCCCTAACACCGACTATGGCTACACCTTC	CASSPNTDYGYTF
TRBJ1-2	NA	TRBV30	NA	TGTGCCTGGAGCCCGGGGGGCCCTCGGGGCTACACCTTC	CAWSPGGPRGYTF
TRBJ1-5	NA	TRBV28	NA	TGTGCCAGCAGTTTATCCCAGGGTGGTAAGCCCCAGCATTTT	CASSLSQGGKPQHF
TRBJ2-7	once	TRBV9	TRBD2	TGTGCCAGCAGCGTAGGGGCGGGAGAGTCCTACGAGCAGTACTTC	CASSVGAGESYEQYF
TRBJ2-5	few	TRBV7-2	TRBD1	TGTGCCAGCAGCCAAATGGACAGGTTGTCGAAGACCCAGTACTTC	CASSQMDRLSKTQYF
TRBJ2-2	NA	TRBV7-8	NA	TGTGCCAGCAGCTTAAGACCCGCCGGGGAGCTGTTTTTT	CASSLRPAGELFF
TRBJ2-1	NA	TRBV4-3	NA	TGCGCCAGCAGCCAAGAAAGCCGGAGCTCCTACAATGAGCAGTTCTTC	CASSQESRSSYNEQFF
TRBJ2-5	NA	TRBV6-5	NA	TGTGCCAGCAGATTAGTTAGGGCAGAGACCCAGTACTTC	CASRLVRAETQYF
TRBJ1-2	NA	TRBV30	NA	TGTGCCACAGGGTTCTCTAACTATGGCTACACCTTC	CATGFSNYGYTF
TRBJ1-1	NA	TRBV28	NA	TGTGCCAGCAGTTTCCTGGACAGACTGAACACTGAAGCTTTCTTT	CASSFLDRLNTEAFF
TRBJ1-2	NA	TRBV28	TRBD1	TGTGCCAGCAGCTCCTCCGATTACAGGGGAGATGTCTATGGCTACACCTTC	CASSSSDYRGDVYGYTF
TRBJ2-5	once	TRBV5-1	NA	TGCGCCAGCAGCGGGGACGGTCGAGAGACCCAGTACTTC	CASSGDGRETQYF
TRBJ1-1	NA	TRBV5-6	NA	TGTGCCAGCAGCTCAGTCCCGGGACCCTCCACTGAAGCTTTCTTT	CASSSVPGPSTEAFF
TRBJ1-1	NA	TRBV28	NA	TGTGCCAGCAGTTTACGGTCCCCGGCTGGAGTTGAAGCTTTCTTT	CASSLRSPAGVEAFF
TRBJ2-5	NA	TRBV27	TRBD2	TGTGCCAGCAGGGACAGCGGGAGGAGTTGGGGAGAGACCCAGTACTTC	CASRDSGRSWGETQYF
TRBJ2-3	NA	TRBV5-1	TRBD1	TGCGCCAGCAGCTTTGGACAGGGCCGCACAGATACGCAGTATTTT	CASSFGQGRTDTQYF
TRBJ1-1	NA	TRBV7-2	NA	TGTGCCAGCAGCTTAGTGAGCACTGAAGCTTTCTTT	CASSLVSTEAFF
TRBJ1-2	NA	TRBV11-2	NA	TGTGCCAGCAGCTTAGAGACCGCCGGGACCACAGGTCACTACACCTTC	CASSLETAGTTGHYTF